These 16 T cell receptor beta chains were sequenced from one sample in a study of blood T cell repertoires in COVID-19. The method was immunoSEQ multiplex PCR; TCRdb's version includes in-frame clones alone and lacks a portion of them. The table includes more than 90,000 clones, about nine tenths detected once. Sequenced material: peripheral blood. The receptors here all came from a man in his forties or fifties with acute or convalescent COVID-19.

The CDR3 DNA is TGTGCCAGCAGTTTAAGGGGACAGGGGACCTATGGCTACACCTTC. Translation gives CASSLRGQGTYGYTF. The V call is TRBV27, the J call TRBJ1-2; the match to TRBD1 covers 10 bases. Germline V lookup: CDR1 MNHEY, CDR2 SMNVEV (reference sequence). The CDR3 has 15 residues. V trimming: 2 bases; J trimming: 4 bases; junction bases outside the gene matches: 4.

The chain has TRBV11-3 and TRBJ2-7, with 8 bases fitting TRBD2. The CDR3 is 15 amino acids. CDR1 SGHNT and CDR2 YENEEA come from the germline V gene. The V segment lost 4 bases and the J segment 2 bases; nucleotides outside the gene matches: 7. The CDR3 sequence: CASSSGGESPYEQYF. CDR3 nucleotides: TGTGCCAGCAGCTCGGGGGGGGAGAGCCCCTACGAGCAGTACTTC.

V is TRBV20-1 and J is TRBJ1-5, with D unclear. This CDR3 contains 11 residues. Germline V gene sequence: CDR1 DFQATT, CDR2 SNEGSKA (reference sequence). V lost 2 bases and J 3 bases, leaving 2 bases between the germline ends. CDR3 sequence reads: CSARLNQPQHF. The CDR3 DNA reads as TGCAGTGCTAGACTCAATCAGCCCCAGCATTTT.

The CDR3 spells CASSETQVSAYGYTF. The CDR3 nucleotides read TGTGCCAGCAGTGAAACTCAGGTCTCTGCCTATGGCTACACCTTC. The chain joins TRBV2 to TRBJ1-2; no reliable D call. The CDR3 runs 15 residues. In germline, CDR1 is SNHLY, CDR2 FYNNEI. Trimming removed 2 bases from V and 4 bases from J, with 14 bases in between.

The chain is built from TRBV29-1 and TRBJ2-2, with D tentatively TRBD1 (5 bases). The germline CDR1 and CDR2 sequences are SQVTM and ANQGSEA. The V end was cut by 3 bases, the J end by 7 bases, with 12 bases between. The CDR3 runs 13 residues. CDR3 DNA sequence: TGCAGCGTTGACGGCAGGGTGGGCGGGGAGCTGTTTTTT. Translation: CSVDGRVGGELFF.

The CDR3 region has the DNA TGTGCCAGCAGCGCAGGGGGGCCAACTGAAGCTTTCTTT. Encoded protein: CASSAGGPTEAFF. The chain uses TRBV6-5 and TRBJ1-1; 7 bases fit TRBD1. The CDR3 length is 13 residues. V lost 6 bases to trimming and J lost 5 bases; unmatched junction nucleotides: 6. The germline CDR1 and CDR2 sequences are MNHEY and SVGAGI.

The chain combines TRBV7-9 with TRBJ2-7; possible D gene TRBD1, 6 bases. The CDR3 sequence is 16 residues long. Germline values: CDR1 SEHNR, CDR2 FQNEAQ (reference sequence). The germline V and J ends were trimmed by 0 bases and 5 bases, with 17 bases remaining between them. The CDR3 loop reads CASSLATGVRLNEQYF. The CDR3 DNA sequence: TGTGCCAGCAGCTTAGCGACAGGCGTTAGGCTAAACGAGCAGTACTTC.

The chain has TRBV6-5 and TRBJ1-2; 7 bases match TRBD1. CDR3 size: 14 residues. Germline assignment: CDR1 MNHEY and CDR2 SVGAGI. V trimming: 6 bases; J trimming: 6 bases; junction bases outside the gene matches: 10. CDR3 region: CASRIGTVGHGYTF. The CDR3 bases are TGTGCCAGCAGGATCGGGACAGTCGGACATGGCTACACCTTC.

This chain connects TRBV5-4 to TRBJ1-2, with 7 bases identical to TRBD1. Germline CDR1 is SGHNT and CDR2 is YYREEE (reference sequence). This CDR3 is built from 16 residues. After removal of 0 bases from V and 8 bases from J, the junction contained 13 bases not matched to a gene. The CDR3 is CASSLGLAGGFGGYTF. The CDR3 nucleotides are TGTGCCAGCAGCTTGGGATTGGCAGGGGGGTTCGGGGGCTACACCTTC.

Note on this clone: Lacking the conserved final phenylalanine or tryptophan, this CDR3 likely reflects a read error. No DNA is shown, since the ends of the CDR3 on it are uncertain; the CDR3 is the one TCRdb lists. The V call is TRBV30, the J call TRBJ1-2; the table assigns TRBD1, which was not confirmed against the DNA. The CDR3 length is 11 residues, termini included. From germline, CDR1 is GTSNPN and CDR2 SVGIG (reference sequence). The CDR3 sequence is CAWSKDRGACL.

The chain combines TRBV6-2 or TRBV6-3 with TRBJ1-2, with D possibly matching TRBD1 (6 bases). V lost 5 bases to trimming and J lost 8 bases, with 18 bases between them. The V gene's germline CDR1 is MNHEY and CDR2 SVGEGT. The CDR3 covers 14 residues. This CDR3 reads CASSQTVGGEGYTF. The DNA for the CDR3 is TGTGCCAGCAGTCAAACAGTAGGGGGTGAGGGCTACACCTTC.

The V and J genes are TRBV5-5 and TRBJ1-1, with 8 bases aligning to TRBD1. J was trimmed by 1 base and V by 2 bases; bases with no gene match: 7. Germline V gene data show CDR1 as SGHKS and CDR2 as YYEKEE (reference sequence). The CDR3 sequence is 16 residues long. Here the CDR3 DNA reads TGTGCCAGCAGCTTAAACTTGCAGGGGGCGAACACTGAAGCTTTCTTT. It translates to CASSLNLQGANTEAFF.

The V call is TRBV5-1, the J call TRBJ2-2; 7 bases map to TRBD1. The V and J ends lost 4 bases and 7 bases, in that order; junction bases with no gene match: 7. Germline V gives CDR1 SGHRS, CDR2 YFSETQ. The CDR3 length is 14 residues. The CDR3 here is CASSLPRTGGELFF. DNA for the CDR3: TGCGCCAGCAGCCTCCCCCGGACAGGCGGGGAGCTGTTTTTT. The variable domain in full, with the rest retrieved from reference TRBV5-1 and TRBJ2-2, is KAGVTQTPRYLIKTRGQQVTLSCSPISGHRSVSWYQQTPGQGLQFLFEYFSETQRNKGNFPGRFSGRQFSNSRSEMNVSTLELGDSALYLCASSLPRTGGELFFGEGSRLTVL.

This clone has just a few counts. The chain recombines TRBV3-1 (or the pseudogene TRBV3-2) with TRBJ1-4, with a tentative D call TRBD1 (6 bases). V was trimmed by 2 bases and J by 8 bases, leaving 12 bases between them. The CDR3 spans 14 residues. Per the germline V gene, CDR1 is LGHDT and CDR2 is YNNKEL (reference sequence). DNA of the CDR3: TGTGCCAGCAGCCAATTGGGGGCTACCGAAAAACTGTTTTTT. Its translation is CASSQLGATEKLFF.

J is TRBJ2-3 and V is TRBV5-1; D is perhaps TRBD2 (6 bases). V was shortened by 0 bases and J by 0 bases, with 8 bases between the two germline ends. The germline CDR1 and CDR2 sequences are SGHRS and YFSETQ. This CDR3 spans 15 amino acids. CDR3 loop: CASSLDGGSTDTQYF. The CDR3 DNA reads as TGCGCCAGCAGCTTGGATGGGGGGAGCACAGATACGCAGTATTTT.

The V and J genes are TRBV5-6 and TRBJ1-5, with no clear D. V gave up 4 bases and J gave up 1 base, with 6 bases separating them. CDR1 and CDR2 from the germline V gene are SGHDT and YYEEEE. The CDR3 is 13 residues long. CDR3 sequence reads: CASSAASNQPQHF. CDR3 DNA: TGTGCCAGCAGCGCGGCCAGCAATCAGCCCCAGCATTTT.